Listed below are T cell receptor beta chains from one sample, sequenced in a study of cytomegalovirus exposure and HLA in healthy donors. The table came from immunoSEQ multiplex PCR; TCRdb's copy has only in-frame clones and leaves some out. The data contain some 50,000 clones, over 85% of them singletons. The sample comprised PBMCs. The source of these receptors is a woman in her late teens or twenties in good health and CMV-seronegative. Each CDR3 is given with its conserved first and last residue. The D gene is left open where the match is weak. Expanded clones get a size class; other rows say once, few or many, or leave the size out.

v_gene,j_gene,abundance,d_gene,CDR3nt,CDR3aa
TRBV27,TRBJ2-2,NA,TRBD1,TGTGCCAGCAGTTATATACAGGGGACGAACACCGGGGAGCTGTTTTTT,CASSYIQGTNTGELFF
TRBV25-1,TRBJ2-5,NA,NA,TGTGCCAGCAGTGGCCGGGAGATCCAAGAGACCCAGTACTTC,CASSGREIQETQYF
TRBV5-1,TRBJ2-1,NA,NA,TGCGCCAGCAGCTTGGCCCCGAGACAGGCCTCAAATGAGCAGTTCTTC,CASSLAPRQASNEQFF
TRBV9,TRBJ2-5,NA,NA,TGTGCCAGCAGCGTAGAGGGACTGATGTACCAAGAGACCCAGTACTTC,CASSVEGLMYQETQYF
TRBV27,TRBJ2-2,NA,TRBD1,TGTGCCAGCAGTCGACAGGGTGGGAACACCGGGGAGCTGTTTTTT,CASSRQGGNTGELFF
TRBV18,TRBJ2-1,NA,TRBD2,TGTGCCAGCTGGGGACTAGACGGTGTCGAGCAGTTCTTC,CASWGLDGVEQFF
TRBV25-1,TRBJ2-5,NA,NA,TGTGCCAGCAGTGACCAACAGGGCACCGAGACCCAGTACTTC,CASSDQQGTETQYF
TRBV5-1,TRBJ2-7,NA,NA,TGCGCCAGCAGGGGAGGAAAGGACGAGCAGTACTTC,CASRGGKDEQYF
TRBV19,TRBJ2-2,NA,TRBD1,TGTGCCAGTAGTATCCAGGGGGCGCCCACCGGGGAGCTGTTTTTT,CASSIQGAPTGELFF
TRBV7-3,TRBJ2-1,NA,NA,TGTGCCAGCAGCTTCGGGCGGGTCCTCTACAATGAGCAGTTCTTC,CASSFGRVLYNEQFF
TRBV6-6,TRBJ1-1,once,TRBD1,TGTGCCAGCAGTCGGACAGGGATGGTGAACACTGAAGCTTTCTTT,CASSRTGMVNTEAFF
TRBV7-3,TRBJ2-5,NA,TRBD2,TGTGCCAGCAGCTTAGGGACTAGCCCGTCAGAGACCCAGTACTTC,CASSLGTSPSETQYF